The T cell receptor beta chain under discussion was sequenced for a study of blood T cells in healthy people across ages. This clonotype was observed a few times. CDR3 size: 12 residues. Germline V gives CDR1 SNHLY, CDR2 FYNNEI. V was pared by 4 bases and J by 6 bases, with 7 bases between. Per-sample yields of isolated PBMCs were at least 6 million. The use of a sample-barcoded 5' primer and a J-beta primer mix characterized a second PCR of about 7 to 12 cycles. Tagging of each cDNA molecule was performed by a template-switch adaptor with 12 random nucleotides. MiXCR was run by TCRdb on the 5' RACE reads, yielding one entry per CDR3 protein. This table holds under 1 million distinct CDR3 sequences, under 55% found once.

The rearrangement uses TRBV2 and TRBJ2-1; D unresolved. The sequence came from a man in his fifties or sixties in good health. The sample was blood. The CDR3: CASSGSANEQFF. In DNA, the CDR3 is TGTGCCAGCAGTGGCTCAGCCAATGAGCAGTTCTTC.